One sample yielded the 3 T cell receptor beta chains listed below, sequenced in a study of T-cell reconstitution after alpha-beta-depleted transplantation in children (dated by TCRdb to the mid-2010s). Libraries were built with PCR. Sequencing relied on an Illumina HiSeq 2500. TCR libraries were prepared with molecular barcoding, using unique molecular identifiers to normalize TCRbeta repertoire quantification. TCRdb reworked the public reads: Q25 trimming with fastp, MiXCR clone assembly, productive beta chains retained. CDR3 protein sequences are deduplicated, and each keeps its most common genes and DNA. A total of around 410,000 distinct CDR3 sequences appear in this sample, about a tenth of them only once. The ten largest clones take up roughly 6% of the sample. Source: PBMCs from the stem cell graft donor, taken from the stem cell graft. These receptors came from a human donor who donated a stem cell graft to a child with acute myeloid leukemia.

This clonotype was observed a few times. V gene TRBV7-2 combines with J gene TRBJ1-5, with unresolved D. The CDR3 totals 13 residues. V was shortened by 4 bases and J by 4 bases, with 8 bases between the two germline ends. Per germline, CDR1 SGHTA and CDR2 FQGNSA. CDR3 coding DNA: TGTGCCAGCAGCTCCGACCCGAATCAGCCCCAGCATTTT. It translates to CASSSDPNQPQHF.

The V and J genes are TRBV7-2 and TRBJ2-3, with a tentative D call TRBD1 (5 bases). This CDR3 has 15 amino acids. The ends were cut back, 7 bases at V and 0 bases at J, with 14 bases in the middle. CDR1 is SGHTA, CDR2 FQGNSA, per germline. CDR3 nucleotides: TGTGCCAGCACGATACAGGCCTCTAGCACAGATACGCAGTATTTT. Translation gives CASTIQASSTDTQYF.

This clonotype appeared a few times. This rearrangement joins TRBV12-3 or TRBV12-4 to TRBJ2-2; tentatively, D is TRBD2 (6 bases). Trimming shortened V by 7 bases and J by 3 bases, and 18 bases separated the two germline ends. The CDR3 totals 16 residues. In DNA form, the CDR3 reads TGTGCCAGCACCCCCCTGGGGAGGAGGGACACCGGGGAGCTGTTTTTT. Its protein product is CASTPLGRRDTGELFF.